The present T cell receptor (beta chain) was sequenced within a study of blood T cell repertoires in COVID-19. About the research overall: From T cells, B-cell-depleted T cells, or PBMCs came the material, which was cDNA or gDNA.

Under the authors' procedure: Amplifying reference gene primers gave estimates of nucleated cell counts. Sequenced by immunoSEQ multiplex PCR; TCRdb stores in-frame clones only, minus some. The DNA was the basis for D and trimming; V, J and clone size are from that table. The repertoire holds approximately 160,000 clones, with less than 90% as singletons. Germline V gives CDR1 LGHNA, CDR2 YSLEER. This CDR3 has 15 residues. The germline V and J ends were trimmed by 1 base and 3 bases, with 13 bases remaining between them. This sequence was found in a woman in her 70s with acute or convalescent COVID-19. The rearrangement links TRBV4-3 to TRBJ2-7, with D possibly TRBD2 on 5 matching bases. Sample: peripheral blood. Here the CDR3 reads CASSQGTPRFYEQYF. In DNA form, the CDR3 reads TGCGCCAGCAGCCAAGGGACTCCACGATTCTACGAGCAGTACTTC.